The 21 T cell receptor beta chains reported below all come from one sample, sequenced in a study of CD8+ T cells in alopecia areata. cDNA serving as the sequencing template came from extracted, reverse transcribed RNA. Produced via immunoSEQ multiplex PCR; TCRdb's table is partial and in-frame only. Of 100,000 to 120,000 clones in the sample, around 59% were seen once. Sequenced: CD8+ T cells sorted from blood. These receptors were taken from a human donor in good health.

The chain uses TRBV29-1 and TRBJ1-2; 7 bases are shared with TRBD1. V shed 3 bases and J 4 bases; nucleotides not matched to a gene: 14. Germline V gene sequence: CDR1 SQVTM, CDR2 ANQGSEA. The CDR3 loop spans 16 amino acids. The CDR3 loop reads CSVDHPGQPAFYGYTF. In nucleotides, the CDR3 is TGCAGCGTTGACCACCCGGGACAGCCAGCCTTCTATGGCTACACCTTC.

V gene TRBV6-5 combines with J gene TRBJ1-6; 8 bases align to TRBD1. The V gene end was trimmed by 6 bases and the J gene end by 7 bases; junction bases not matched to a gene: 5. CDR1 is MNHEY, CDR2 SVGAGI, per germline. The CDR3 covers 14 residues. CDR3 protein: CASRLTGGNSPLHF. In DNA form, the CDR3 reads TGTGCCAGCAGACTCACAGGGGGAAATTCACCCCTCCACTTT.

In DNA, the CDR3 is TGTGCCAGCAGTTCAACGGATATTAGCACAGATACGCAGTATTTT. It translates to CASSSTDISTDTQYF. The chain has TRBV6-4 and TRBJ2-3; no definite D call. Germline CDR1 MRHNA, CDR2 SNTAGT. The CDR3 has 15 residues. Trimming took off 5 bases at V and 0 bases at J, with 12 bases between the two ends.

This clone was recorded once. A junction end diverges from the germline sequence, so it may reflect a read error. The chain couples TRBV30 to TRBJ1-2, with D possibly TRBD1 on 5 matching bases. The CDR3 consists of 12 residues. CDR1 is GTSNPN and CDR2 is SVGIG in the germline V gene (reference sequence). The chain's CDR3 is CAWMRGGHGHTF. In DNA, the CDR3 is TGTGCCTGGATGAGGGGCGGTCATGGCCACACCTTC.

CDR3 DNA sequence: TGTGCCAGCAGTGAACCCTCCTACGAGCAGTACTTC. Protein sequence: CASSEPSYEQYF. The chain combines TRBV2 with TRBJ2-7; D not certain. Germline assignment: CDR1 SNHLY and CDR2 FYNNEI. Trimming removed 2 bases from V and 0 bases from J, with 2 bases in between. The CDR3 totals 12 residues.

The genes are TRBV5-1 and TRBJ2-2, with a weak D call TRBD1 (6 bases). The V end was cut by 4 bases, the J end by 3 bases, with 13 bases between. The CDR3 is 15 amino acids. The germline V gene encodes CDR1 SGHRS and CDR2 YFSETQ. The CDR3 DNA reads as TGCGCCAGCAGCCTTCGGACAGCGCACACCGGGGAGCTGTTTTTT. This sequence encodes CASSLRTAHTGELFF.

This clone was seen just once. J is TRBJ1-5 and V is TRBV7-9, with D possibly matching TRBD1 (6 bases). V was cut by 1 base and J by 5 bases, with 12 bases left in between. The CDR3 consists of 15 residues. Germline CDR1 reads SEHNR; CDR2 reads FQNEAQ (reference sequence). The CDR3, as DNA: TGTGCCAGCAGCTTAGACGTACAGGGAGATCAGCCCCAGCATTTT. It is translated as CASSLDVQGDQPQHF.

This clone was observed a few times. The chain has TRBV5-1 and TRBJ1-3; D is unresolved. The germline V gene encodes CDR1 SGHRS and CDR2 YFSETQ. The CDR3 has 15 amino acids. Trimming left V 0 bases short and J 0 bases short, with 7 bases between. CDR3 nucleotide sequence: TGCGCCAGCAGCTTGGACTTGAGCTCTGGAAACACCATATATTTT. Translated: CASSLDLSSGNTIYF.

The rearrangement uses TRBV20-1 and TRBJ2-7; a weak D match, TRBD2 (5 bases). CDR3 length: 10 amino acids. Germline V CDR1 and CDR2: DFQATT, SNEGSKA (reference sequence). Trimming shortened V by 6 bases and J by 3 bases, and 6 bases separated the two germline ends. The chain's CDR3 is CSAGGYEQYF. For the CDR3, the DNA is TGCAGTGCAGGAGGCTACGAGCAGTACTTC.

The gene calls are TRBV4-1 and TRBJ2-7, with 7 bases that match TRBD2. The V gene's germline CDR1 is MGHRA and CDR2 YSYEKL. Trimming at V came to 1 base and at J to 3 bases, leaving 9 bases not matched to a gene. This CDR3 has 16 amino acids. The CDR3 coding sequence is TGCGCCAGCAGCCAAGGGGTAGGTTTAGCGGGCTACGAGCAGTACTTC. Its translation: CASSQGVGLAGYEQYF.

The V call is TRBV6-5, the J call TRBJ1-6; TRBD1 agrees at 9 bases. This CDR3 is 14 amino acids long. Germline-derived CDR1 and CDR2 are MNHEY and SVGAGI. The ends lost 5 bases at V and 7 bases at J; junction bases unmatched: 3. The CDR3 DNA is TGTGCCAGCAGTCGGACAGGGGACAATTCACCCCTCCACTTT. This translates into CASSRTGDNSPLHF.

The sample holds one count of this clone. Within the sample, other DNA sequences also encode this same CDR3. This chain connects TRBV7-2 to TRBJ1-2; a weak D match, TRBD1 (6 bases). The V and J ends lost 5 bases and 3 bases respectively, with 10 bases between them. CDR3 length: 13 residues. In germline, CDR1 is SGHTA, CDR2 FQGNSA. DNA for the CDR3: TGTGCCAGCAGCCCTGGGACATACTATGGCTACACCTTC. It yields the protein CASSPGTYYGYTF.

As for this clone: Other DNA sequences from this sample encode an identical CDR3 as well. V usage is TRBV28 and J usage is TRBJ1-1; unclear D gene. V gave up 1 base and J gave up 3 bases, with 6 bases separating them. Germline CDR1 is MDHEN and CDR2 is SYDVKM. The CDR3 is 13 residues long. The CDR3 DNA sequence: TGTGCCAGCAGTTTATACCGGGACACTGAAGCTTTCTTT. Encoded protein: CASSLYRDTEAFF. Complete variable domain (other parts from reference TRBV28 and TRBJ1-1): DVKVTQSSRYLVKRTGEKVFLECVQDMDHENMFWYRQDPGLGLRLIYFSYDVKMKEKGDIPEGYSVSREKKERFSLILESASTNQTSMYLCASSLYRDTEAFFGQGTRLTVV.

The chain links TRBV10-3 to TRBJ2-7; D ambiguous. V lost 3 bases and J 4 bases, leaving 7 bases between the germline ends. CDR3 length: 12 amino acids. Germline CDR1 reads ENHRY; CDR2 reads SYGVKD. In nucleotides, the CDR3 is TGTGCCATCAGTGAATCAGGTTACGAGCAGTACTTC. Protein product: CAISESGYEQYF.

This clone was seen only once. The chain carries TRBV5-1 and TRBJ2-5; 11 bases agree with TRBD2. Losses at the gene ends were 3 bases for V and 4 bases for J; bases not matched to a gene: 11. This CDR3 has 17 amino acids. CDR1 is SGHRS and CDR2 is YFSETQ in the germline V gene. CDR3 DNA: TGCGCCAGCAGCTGGCCGACTAGCGGGGTATACCGAGAGACCCAGTACTTC. Protein: CASSWPTSGVYRETQYF.

CDR3 sequence reads: CASSIIDSTYNEQFF. For the CDR3, the DNA is TGTGCCAGTAGTATCATCGACAGTACCTACAATGAGCAGTTCTTC. The V gene is TRBV19, the J gene TRBJ2-1, with D possibly TRBD1 on 5 matching bases. The CDR3 is 15 residues long. In germline, CDR1 is LNHDA, CDR2 SQIVND (reference sequence). V lost 3 bases and J 2 bases, leaving 11 bases between the germline ends.

V is TRBV30 and J is TRBJ2-1, with 8 bases that match TRBD1. Trimming took 5 bases from V and 1 from J; bases not matched to a gene: 4. The germline gives CDR1 GTSNPN, CDR2 SVGIG (reference sequence). This CDR3 region has 14 residues. The CDR3 nucleotides are TGTGCCTGGGTGGACAGGGCGTCCTACAATGAGCAGTTCTTC. Translated, it gives CAWVDRASYNEQFF.

This chain links TRBV5-1 with TRBJ2-2; TRBD2 is a possible D gene (5 bases). Trimming cost V 3 bases and J 3 bases, with 9 bases left between them. Germline CDR1 and CDR2: SGHRS and YFSETQ. This CDR3 region has 14 residues. The CDR3 sequence: CASSSGVDTGELFF. As DNA, the CDR3 is TGCGCCAGCAGCTCCGGGGTTGACACCGGGGAGCTGTTTTTT. Full variable domain (rest looked up from reference TRBV5-1 and TRBJ2-2): KAGVTQTPRYLIKTRGQQVTLSCSPISGHRSVSWYQQTPGQGLQFLFEYFSETQRNKGNFPGRFSGRQFSNSRSEMNVSTLELGDSALYLCASSSGVDTGELFFGEGSRLTVL.

The chain couples TRBV29-1 to TRBJ2-1; the D gene could be TRBD1 or TRBD2 (5 bases each). Germline loops: CDR1 SQVTM, CDR2 ANQGSEA. There are 14 residues in the CDR3. The ends were cut back, 1 base at V and 4 bases at J, with 11 bases in the middle. CDR3 sequence: CSVEGGRSYNEQFF. In nucleotides, the CDR3 is TGCAGCGTTGAAGGGGGACGGTCGTACAATGAGCAGTTCTTC.

V gene TRBV4-1 combines with J gene TRBJ2-7; 8 bases align to TRBD1. Trimming removed 3 bases from V and 3 bases from J; junction bases left unmatched: 4. Germline V gene sequence: CDR1 MGHRA, CDR2 YSYEKL. This CDR3 is built from 14 residues. This CDR3 reads CASSQGGQGYEQYF. DNA of the CDR3: TGCGCCAGCAGCCAGGGCGGACAGGGCTACGAGCAGTACTTC.

The genes are TRBV25-1 and TRBJ2-7, with 7 bases that match TRBD2. CDR1 and CDR2 from the germline V gene are MGHDK and SYGVNS. The length of the CDR3 is 13 residues. The J segment lost 6 bases and the V segment lost 6 bases, leaving 8 bases of the junction unmatched. The CDR3 region is CASRGNGGSEQYF. The CDR3 bases are TGTGCCAGCAGGGGTAACGGGGGGAGCGAGCAGTACTTC.